Reported below is one T cell receptor (beta chain). CDR1 is MNHEY and CDR2 is SMNVEV in the germline V gene (reference sequence). This CDR3 is 14 amino acids long. Trimming cost V 7 bases and J 8 bases, with 17 bases left between them. Profiled with immunoSEQ multiplex PCR; TCRdb holds only in-frame clones, not every one. There are 150,000 to 200,000 clones in the sample; about nine tenths occur only once, and about 2.8% lies in the top ten. The sample comes from a study of T cell responses to AZD1222 COVID-19 vaccine. Sequenced here: peripheral blood, sampled on day 0 of AZD1222 vaccination. The TCR comes from an adult in good health. The V call is TRBV27, the J call TRBJ1-4; maybe TRBD1 (5 bases). CDR3 coding DNA: TGTGCCAGCACCCGCCCCGGGGGAGGGGAAAAACTGTTTTTT. Protein product: CASTRPGGGEKLFF.